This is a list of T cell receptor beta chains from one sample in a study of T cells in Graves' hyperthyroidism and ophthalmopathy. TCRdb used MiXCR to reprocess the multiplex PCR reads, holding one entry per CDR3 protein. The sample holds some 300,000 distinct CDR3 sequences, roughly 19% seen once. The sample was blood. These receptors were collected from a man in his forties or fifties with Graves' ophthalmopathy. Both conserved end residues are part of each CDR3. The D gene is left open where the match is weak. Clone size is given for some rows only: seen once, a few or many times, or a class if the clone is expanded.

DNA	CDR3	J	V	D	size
TGTGCCAGCAGCCAAGAAGGCCCCAGAGCGGGAGTATCTAGCACAGATACGCAGTATTTT	CASSQEGPRAGVSSTDTQYF	TRBJ2-3	TRBV4-2	TRBD2	.
TGTGCCAGCACCCCCAGGGGGGCCTACGAGCAGTACTTC	CASTPRGAYEQYF	TRBJ2-7	TRBV6-1	.	many
TGTGCCAGCAGTCGACGCGGGACAGGGAACTATGGCTACACCTTC	CASSRRGTGNYGYTF	TRBJ1-2	TRBV2	TRBD1	many
TGTGCCAGCAGTTACTCCGGGGGGAACGAGGGCTACACCTTC	CASSYSGGNEGYTF	TRBJ1-2	TRBV6-5	.	.
TGTGCCAGCCGTGGGATAGACAGGGGGTTCAACGAGCAGTACTTC	CASRGIDRGFNEQYF	TRBJ2-7	TRBV27	TRBD1	many
TGCAGTGCTAGGACCCTCGGGACAGACTATGGCTACACCTTC	CSARTLGTDYGYTF	TRBJ1-2	TRBV20-1	TRBD1	.
TGTGCCAGCAGTTATTTCCAAGAGACCCAGTACTTC	CASSYFQETQYF	TRBJ2-5	TRBV6-1	.	.
TGTGCCATCCGAGGACAGGGGCTCCCTAGCGGCGATGGGGATGAGCAGTTCTTC	CAIRGQGLPSGDGDEQFF	TRBJ2-1	TRBV10-3	TRBD1	.
TGTGCCAGCAGTTTTAGGGGCAAACGCGACGAGCAGTACTTC	CASSFRGKRDEQYF	TRBJ2-7	TRBV28	.	few
TGTGCCAGCAGTTACGGGGGTCCATCGTGGGGCTACACCTTC	CASSYGGPSWGYTF	TRBJ1-2	TRBV6-5	.	.
TGTGCCAGCAGTTACCGGGACAGGGCGGATTTT	CASSYRDRADF	TRBJ1-5	TRBV6-5	TRBD1	.
TGTGCCAGCAGAACACCTCTCTCTGGGGCCAACGTCCTGACTTTC	CASRTPLSGANVLTF	TRBJ2-6	TRBV28	.	.
TGCGCCAGCAGCCAAGATAGGGCAGGGACCTCACCCCTCCACTTT	CASSQDRAGTSPLHF	TRBJ1-6	TRBV4-1	.	once
TGTGCCAGCAGGCCCCCCAAGGTGGGGGAGGCTTTCTTT	CASRPPKVGEAFF	TRBJ1-1	TRBV28	.	.